A single sample is the source of the 29 T cell receptor beta chains below, sequenced in a study of blood T cells in healthy people across ages. For the second PCR, which ran for roughly 6 to 12 cycles, a sample-barcoded 5' primer and a J-beta primer mix were used. Via MiXCR, TCRdb re-called the 5' RACE reads, giving one row per CDR3 protein. The sample has approximately 780,000 distinct CDR3 sequences, roughly 25% seen once. These same records also appear under a second study, on T cells of mothers and their children.

The specimen sequenced was blood. The receptor set was obtained from a boy between 10 and 17 years old in good health.

This clonotype was seen only a few times. The rearrangement links TRBV12-3 or TRBV12-4 to TRBJ1-1; tentatively, D is TRBD1 (5 bases). The CDR3 is 14 amino acids. Trimming cost V 6 bases and J 8 bases, with 19 bases left between them. The CDR3 nucleotides are TGTGCCAGCAGCTCAGGGACCAGGAATAGCGAAGCTTTCTTT. Translation: CASSSGTRNSEAFF.

The V gene is TRBV5-1, the J gene TRBJ1-4; a possible D gene is TRBD1 (5 bases). The CDR3 runs 14 residues. Germline assignment: CDR1 SGHRS and CDR2 YFSETQ. V was pared by 4 bases and J by 4 bases, with 11 bases between. In DNA, the CDR3 is TGCGCCAGCAGCCACCGGGACGGTAATGAAAAACTGTTTTTT. Translated, it gives CASSHRDGNEKLFF.

This clonotype was seen only a few times. The chain employs TRBV24-1 and TRBJ2-1; D possibly uses TRBD1 or TRBD2 (7 bases each). The CDR3 covers 17 residues. Trimming left V 4 bases short and J 0 bases short, with 15 bases between. Germline CDR1 reads KGHDR; CDR2 reads SFDVKD. CDR3 DNA sequence: TGTGCCACCAGTGACTCAGGGGGGGTTAGCTCCTACAATGAGCAGTTCTTC. It encodes CATSDSGGVSSYNEQFF.

This chain connects TRBV12-3 or TRBV12-4 to TRBJ2-6; 8 bases are a match to TRBD1. This CDR3 is 18 amino acids long. J gave up 4 bases and V 2 bases, and 10 bases lay outside the gene matches. The CDR3 DNA sequence: TGTGCCAGCAGTTTACGCCTCCACAGGGGGAGAGGGGCCAACGTCCTGACTTTC. This encodes CASSLRLHRGRGANVLTF.

The V call is TRBV11-2, the J call TRBJ1-2; no firm D call. The CDR3 runs to 15 residues. Trimming removed 6 bases at V and 0 bases at J, with 14 bases between. CDR1 is SGHAT, CDR2 FQNNGV, per germline. The DNA of the CDR3 is TGTGCCAGCAGAGAAATCCGGCGGACTAACTATGGCTACACCTTC. Translation: CASREIRRTNYGYTF.

The genes are TRBV7-9 and TRBJ2-1; TRBD2 matches at 10 bases. This CDR3 contains 17 residues. CDR1 SEHNR and CDR2 FQNEAQ come from the germline V gene (reference sequence). The V and J ends lost 8 bases and 4 bases, in that order; junction bases with no gene match: 14. The CDR3 sequence is CASGSGGALLNYNEQFF. DNA of the CDR3: TGTGCCAGCGGCAGCGGGGGGGCCCTCCTGAATTACAATGAGCAGTTCTTC.

This sequence joins TRBV2 and TRBJ2-7; 7 bases align to TRBD2. Trimming took 3 bases from V and 0 from J; bases not matched to a gene: 5. This CDR3 has 15 amino acids. Germline values: CDR1 SNHLY, CDR2 FYNNEI. The CDR3 DNA reads as TGTGCCAGCAGTGATGGGCGGGGGAGCTCCTACGAGCAGTACTTC. Residues: CASSDGRGSSYEQYF.

This clonotype was counted only a few times. The chain has TRBV29-1 and TRBJ2-3; D is ambiguous. The CDR3 loop spans 11 amino acids. The germline V and J ends were trimmed by 7 bases and 1 base, with 6 bases remaining between them. Germline values: CDR1 SQVTM, CDR2 ANQGSEA. The CDR3 DNA reads TGCAGCGGTTCACGCACAGATACGCAGTATTTT. This gives the protein CSGSRTDTQYF.

This clonotype was detected once. This chain joins TRBV29-1 and TRBJ1-2, with D possibly matching TRBD1 (5 bases). V was clipped by 1 base and J by 3 bases, with 15 bases between them. This CDR3 region has 15 residues. Germline V CDR1 and CDR2: SQVTM, ANQGSEA. CDR3 region: CSVEGRGGKDYGYTF. The CDR3 DNA reads TGCAGCGTTGAAGGGAGGGGAGGGAAGGACTATGGCTACACCTTC.

CDR3 in DNA: TGTGCCTGGGTGACAGGGGCTAACTATGGCTACACCTTC. It codes for CAWVTGANYGYTF. This rearrangement joins TRBV30 to TRBJ1-2; 8 positions match TRBD1. The CDR3 loop spans 13 amino acids. CDR1 is GTSNPN and CDR2 is SVGIG in the germline V gene (reference sequence). The ends lost 5 bases at V and 0 bases at J; junction bases unmatched: 2.

CDR3 sequence (DNA): TGTGCCAGCAGTTTAGCTGCAGGGGGGTATGGCTACACCTTC. Translation: CASSLAAGGYGYTF. The chain employs TRBV12-3 or TRBV12-4 and TRBJ1-2; 7 bases line up with TRBD1. The ends lost 0 bases at V and 5 bases at J; junction bases unmatched: 3. This CDR3 is 14 amino acids long.

This clonotype was detected only a few times. The rearrangement joins TRBV29-1 to TRBJ2-3, with 7 bases matching TRBD1. The CDR3 has 11 amino acids. Germline CDR1 reads SQVTM; CDR2 reads ANQGSEA. V was clipped by 6 bases and J by 10 bases; unmatched bases: 7. The CDR3 sequence is CSVVTGWAQYF. The DNA of the CDR3 is TGCAGCGTCGTGACAGGGTGGGCGCAGTATTTT.

A few counts support this clonotype. Since a much larger clone is just one base distant, this may be a read error. The rearrangement joins TRBV14 to TRBJ2-5; D gene ambiguous. CDR3 length: 15 residues. Per the germline V gene, CDR1 is SGHDN and CDR2 is FVKESK. The CDR3 nucleotides are TGTGCCAGCGGCCAGGCCCTAGGGTTCAAAGAGACCCAGTACTTC. It yields the protein CASGQALGFKETQYF.

This clonotype was seen a few times. The chain has TRBV7-2 and TRBJ1-3; D gene unclear. This CDR3 has 11 residues. CDR1 SGHTA and CDR2 FQGNSA come from the germline V gene. Trimming stripped 2 bases from V and 11 bases from J, with 7 bases between. The CDR3 region is CASSLSVPIYF. In nucleotides, the CDR3 is TGTGCCAGCAGCTTAAGTGTTCCCATATATTTT.

V usage is TRBV29-1 and J usage is TRBJ2-1; D perhaps matches TRBD1 (5 bases). The germline V gene encodes CDR1 SQVTM and CDR2 ANQGSEA. Trimming took 4 bases from V and 5 from J, leaving 6 bases between them. The length of the CDR3 is 11 residues. The CDR3 DNA reads TGCAGCGTTGCCAGGGACAATGAGCAGTTCTTC. This encodes CSVARDNEQFF.

A few counts support this clonotype. The rearrangement uses TRBV9 and TRBJ2-7; no firm D call. Per the germline V gene, CDR1 is SGDLS and CDR2 is YYNGEE. This CDR3 spans 14 amino acids. V was cut by 0 bases and J by 2 bases, with 9 bases left in between. CDR3: CASSVVGDPYEQYF. The CDR3 DNA reads as TGTGCCAGCAGCGTAGTCGGCGATCCCTACGAGCAGTACTTC.

In its sample, this clonotype was seen many times. The V gene is TRBV5-1, the J gene TRBJ2-4, with unresolved D. CDR3 length: 14 residues. The V gene lost 0 bases and the J gene lost 0 bases, with 4 bases spanning the gap. From germline, CDR1 is SGHRS and CDR2 YFSETQ. CDR3 DNA: TGCGCCAGCAGCTTGGACTCAGCCAAAAACATTCAGTACTTC. This codes for CASSLDSAKNIQYF. The full variable domain, rest sourced from reference TRBV5-1 and TRBJ2-4, is KAGVTQTPRYLIKTRGQQVTLSCSPISGHRSVSWYQQTPGQGLQFLFEYFSETQRNKGNFPGRFSGRQFSNSRSEMNVSTLELGDSALYLCASSLDSAKNIQYFGAGTRLSVL.

The chain recombines TRBV3-1 with TRBJ2-4, with 8 positions matching TRBD2. The ends lost 4 bases at V and 6 bases at J; junction bases unmatched: 5. Germline CDR1 and CDR2: LGHDT and YNNKEL (reference sequence). The length of the CDR3 is 14 residues. This CDR3 reads CASSPTRGGNIQYF. The DNA of the CDR3 is TGTGCCAGCAGCCCCACCCGGGGGGGAAACATTCAGTACTTC.

The CDR3, as DNA: TGCAGCGTTGAGATGGGTAACTATGGCTACACCTTC. Its protein is CSVEMGNYGYTF. The J gene is TRBJ1-2, the V gene TRBV29-1; no clear D. Germline CDR1 reads SQVTM; CDR2 reads ANQGSEA. Trimming left V 3 bases short and J 1 base short, with 6 bases between. This CDR3 spans 12 amino acids.

Comments on this clonotype: Sequence at one end of the junction differs from germline and may be a read error. The chain recombines TRBV9 with TRBJ2-5; the D gene is possibly TRBD2 (5 bases). This CDR3 region has 16 residues. Per the germline V gene, CDR1 is SGDLS and CDR2 is YYNGEE. The CDR3 region is CTSSVGGTSTGETQYF. The CDR3 DNA reads TGTACCAGCAGCGTAGGAGGAACAAGCACGGGGGAGACCCAGTACTTC.

This clonotype has only a few counts. This rearrangement joins TRBV12-3 or TRBV12-4 to TRBJ2-5, with D perhaps TRBD1 or TRBD2 (5 bases each). The CDR3 contains 16 residues. V shed 2 bases and J shed 1 base, with 14 bases lying between them. The DNA for the CDR3 is TGTGCCAGCAGTTTAAAGGGACGTCGGCTCCAAGAGACCCAGTACTTC. Protein: CASSLKGRRLQETQYF.

This clonotype was detected a few times. A single base separates this from a much larger clone, so it may be a read error. The V gene is TRBV7-2, the J gene TRBJ2-5; TRBD2 agrees at 8 bases. Trimming cost V 1 base and J 9 bases; bases outside gene matches: 13. This CDR3 is 16 amino acids long. Germline V CDR1 and CDR2: SGHTA, FQGNSA. CDR3 region: CASSLVSGGAWEAQYF. CDR3 bases: TGTGCCAGCAGCTTAGTATCCGGGGGGGCCTGGGAGGCCCAGTACTTC.

This clonotype is a singleton in its sample. V and J are TRBV6-6 and TRBJ1-5; no firm D call. Germline assignment: CDR1 MNHNY and CDR2 SVGAGI (reference sequence). V shed 6 bases and J shed 6 bases, with 9 bases lying between them. The CDR3 consists of 12 residues. This CDR3 is CASRFDFQPQHF. CDR3 nucleotides: TGTGCCAGCAGGTTCGATTTTCAGCCCCAGCATTTT.

This clonotype has just a few counts. As DNA, the CDR3 is TGCGCCAGCAGCAACTCCCCCAGGGGGAACGAGCAGTACTTC. It translates to CASSNSPRGNEQYF. The chain joins TRBV4-1 to TRBJ2-5; 7 bases are a match to TRBD1. Judging by the DNA end, TRBJ2-7 fits better; the J call may be wrong. The CDR3 length is 14 residues. Germline V CDR1 and CDR2: MGHRA, YSYEKL.

This clonotype has more than one count but fewer than ten. V gene TRBV19 combines with J gene TRBJ1-2; D is uncertain. Germline V gene data show CDR1 as LNHDA and CDR2 as SQIVND (reference sequence). V shed 1 base and J shed 1 base, with 10 bases lying between them. This CDR3 has 15 residues. CDR3 sequence reads: CASSIAYSRNYGYTF. In DNA form, the CDR3 reads TGTGCCAGTAGTATAGCATACAGTCGTAACTATGGCTACACCTTC.

This clonotype appeared a few times. V is TRBV3-1 and J is TRBJ1-3; maybe TRBD1 (5 bases). The CDR3 is 19 residues long. V was cut by 1 base and J by 1 base, with 20 bases left in between. Germline lookup yields CDR1 LGHDT and CDR2 YNNKEL (reference sequence). CDR3 in amino acids: CASSQGFSQGVFSGNTIYF. The CDR3, as DNA: TGTGCCAGCAGCCAAGGGTTTTCGCAGGGAGTATTTTCTGGAAACACCATATATTTT. The complete variable domain, with remaining parts taken from reference TRBV3-1 and TRBJ1-3, reads DTAVSQTPKYLVTQMGNDKSIKCEQNLGHDTMYWYKQDSKKFLKIMFSYNNKELIINETVPNRFSPKSPDKAHLNLHINSLELGDSAVYFCASSQGFSQGVFSGNTIYFGEGSWLTVV.

Notes on this clonotype: One end of the junction is discordant with germline, which a read error may explain. V usage is TRBV29-1 and J usage is TRBJ2-1; TRBD1 is a possible D gene (6 bases). Germline V lookup: CDR1 SQVTM, CDR2 ANQGSEA. There are 13 residues in the CDR3. The CDR3 region is CSVGEQGRNVQFF. In DNA form, the CDR3 reads TGCAGCGTTGGGGAACAGGGTCGCAATGTGCAGTTCTTC.

A few counts support this clonotype. This rearrangement joins TRBV12-3 or TRBV12-4 to TRBJ1-5, with 7 bases identical to TRBD1. With V trimmed by 4 bases and J by 4 bases, 4 bases remained unmatched. There are 14 residues in the CDR3. The CDR3 region has the DNA TGTGCCAGCAGTTCCAGGGGGAGGAATCAGCCCCAGCATTTT. Encoded protein: CASSSRGRNQPQHF.

This clonotype occurred once. V is TRBV30 and J is TRBJ2-1; the match to TRBD1 covers 7 bases. The length of the CDR3 is 15 residues. The ends lost 2 bases at V and 5 bases at J; junction bases unmatched: 9. In germline, CDR1 is GTSNPN, CDR2 SVGIG (reference sequence). CDR3 in amino acids: CAWSKGDRDHNEQFF. CDR3 coding DNA: TGTGCCTGGAGTAAAGGAGACAGGGACCACAATGAGCAGTTCTTC.